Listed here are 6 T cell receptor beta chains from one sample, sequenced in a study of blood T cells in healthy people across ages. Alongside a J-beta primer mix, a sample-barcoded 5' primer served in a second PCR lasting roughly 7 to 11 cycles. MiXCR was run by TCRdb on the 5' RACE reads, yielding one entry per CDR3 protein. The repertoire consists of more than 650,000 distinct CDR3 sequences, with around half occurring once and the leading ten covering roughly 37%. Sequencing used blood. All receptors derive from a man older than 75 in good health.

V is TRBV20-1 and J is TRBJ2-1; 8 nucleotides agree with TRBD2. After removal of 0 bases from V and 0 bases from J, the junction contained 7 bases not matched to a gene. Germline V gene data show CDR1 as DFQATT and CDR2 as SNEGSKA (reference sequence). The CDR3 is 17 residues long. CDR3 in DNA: TGCAGTGCTAGAGATGCTAGCGGGCCAAGCTCCTACAATGAGCAGTTCTTC. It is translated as CSARDASGPSSYNEQFF.

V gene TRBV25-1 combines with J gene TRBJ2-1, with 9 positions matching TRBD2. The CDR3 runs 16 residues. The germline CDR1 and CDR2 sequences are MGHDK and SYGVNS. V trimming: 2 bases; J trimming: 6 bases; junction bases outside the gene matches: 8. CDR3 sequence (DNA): TGTGCCAGCAGTGAAGGGGGCGGGAGGGCCGTCAATGAGCAGTTCTTC. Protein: CASSEGGGRAVNEQFF.

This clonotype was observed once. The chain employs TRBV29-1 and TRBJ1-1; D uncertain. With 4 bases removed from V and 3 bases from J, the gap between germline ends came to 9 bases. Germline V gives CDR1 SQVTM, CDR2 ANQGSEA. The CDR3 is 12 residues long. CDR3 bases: TGCAGCGTTGCCCAGGCCGACACTGAAGCTTTCTTT. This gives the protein CSVAQADTEAFF.

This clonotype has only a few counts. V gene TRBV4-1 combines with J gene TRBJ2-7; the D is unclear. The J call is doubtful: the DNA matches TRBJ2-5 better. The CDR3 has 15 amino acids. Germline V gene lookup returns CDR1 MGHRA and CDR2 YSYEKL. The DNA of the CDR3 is TGCGCCAGCAGCCGCCTACCGACCGCTCCGGAGACCCAGTACTTC. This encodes CASSRLPTAPETQYF.

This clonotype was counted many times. The CDR3 nucleotides read TGTGCCAGCAGCGGGCGCAACGCCCATTATGGGGCCAACGTCCTGACTTTC. As protein: CASSGRNAHYGANVLTF. The J gene is TRBJ2-6, the V gene TRBV5-6; D is ambiguous. V lost 4 bases, J lost 3 bases, and 17 bases lay in between. The CDR3 runs to 17 residues. CDR1 is SGHDT and CDR2 is YYEEEE in the germline V gene.

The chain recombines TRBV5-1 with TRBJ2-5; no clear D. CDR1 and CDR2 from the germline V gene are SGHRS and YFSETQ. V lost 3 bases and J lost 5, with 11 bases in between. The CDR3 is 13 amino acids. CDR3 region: CASSWTLVETQYF. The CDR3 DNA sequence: TGCGCCAGCAGCTGGACCCTTGTGGAGACCCAGTACTTC.